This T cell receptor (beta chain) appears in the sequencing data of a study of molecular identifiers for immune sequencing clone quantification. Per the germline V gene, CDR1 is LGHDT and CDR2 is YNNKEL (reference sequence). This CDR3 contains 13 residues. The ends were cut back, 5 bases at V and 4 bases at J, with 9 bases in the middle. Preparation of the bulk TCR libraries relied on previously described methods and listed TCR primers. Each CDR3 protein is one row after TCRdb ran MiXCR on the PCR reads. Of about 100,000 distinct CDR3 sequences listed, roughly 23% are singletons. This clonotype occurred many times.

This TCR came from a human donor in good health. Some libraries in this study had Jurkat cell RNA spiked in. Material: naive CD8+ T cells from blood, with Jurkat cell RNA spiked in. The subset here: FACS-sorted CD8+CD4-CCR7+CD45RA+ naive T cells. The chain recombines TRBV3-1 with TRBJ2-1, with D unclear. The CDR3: CASSEVGYNEQFF. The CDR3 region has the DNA TGTGCCAGCAGCGAAGTGGGGTACAATGAGCAGTTCTTC.